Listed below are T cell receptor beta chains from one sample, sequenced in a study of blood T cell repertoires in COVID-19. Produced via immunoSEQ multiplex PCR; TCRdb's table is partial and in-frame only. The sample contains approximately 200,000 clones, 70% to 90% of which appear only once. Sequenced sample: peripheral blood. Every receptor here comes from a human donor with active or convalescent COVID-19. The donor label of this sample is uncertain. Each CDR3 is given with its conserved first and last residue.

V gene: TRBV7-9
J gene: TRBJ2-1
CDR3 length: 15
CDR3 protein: CASSSRDRKGNEQFF

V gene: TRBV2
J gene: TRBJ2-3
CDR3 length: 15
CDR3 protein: CASSRLAGVTDTQYF

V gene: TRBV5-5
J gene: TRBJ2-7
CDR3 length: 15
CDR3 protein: CASSLDGQGAYEQYF

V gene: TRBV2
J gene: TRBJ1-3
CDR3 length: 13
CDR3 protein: CARQAYSGNTIYF

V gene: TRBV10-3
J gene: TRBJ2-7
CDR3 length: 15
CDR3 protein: CAISATTGGRREQYF

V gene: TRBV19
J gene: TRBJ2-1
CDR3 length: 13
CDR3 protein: CASSSGVGDEQFF

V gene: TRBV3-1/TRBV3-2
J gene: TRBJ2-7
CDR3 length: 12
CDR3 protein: CASSSDIYEQYF

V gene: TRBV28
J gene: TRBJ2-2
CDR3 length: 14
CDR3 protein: CASGGQVNTGELFF

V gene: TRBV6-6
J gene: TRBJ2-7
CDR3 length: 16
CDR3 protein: CASSASLRQGGYEQYF

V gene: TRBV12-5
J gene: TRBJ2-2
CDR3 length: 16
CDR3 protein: CASGSPWGSGTGELFF

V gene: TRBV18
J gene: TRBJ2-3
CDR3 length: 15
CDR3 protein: CASSPGQGGPDTQYF

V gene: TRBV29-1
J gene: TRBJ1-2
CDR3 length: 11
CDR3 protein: CSVETGSGYTF

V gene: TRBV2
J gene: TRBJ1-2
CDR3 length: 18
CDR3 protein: CASRLIPGQGAPAYGYTF

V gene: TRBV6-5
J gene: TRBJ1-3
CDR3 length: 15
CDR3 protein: CASRQGHYSGNTIYF

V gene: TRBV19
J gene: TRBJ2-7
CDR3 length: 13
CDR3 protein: CASKGFAGIEQYF

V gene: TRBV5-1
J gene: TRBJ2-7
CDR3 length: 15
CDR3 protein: CASSLTGVDSYEQYF

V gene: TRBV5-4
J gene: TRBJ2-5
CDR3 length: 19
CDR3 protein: CASSLAPGLAGVLQETQYF

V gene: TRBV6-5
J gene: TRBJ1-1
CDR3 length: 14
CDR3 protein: CASSTRVRTIEAFF

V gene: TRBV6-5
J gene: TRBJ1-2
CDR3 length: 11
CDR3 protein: CASSFGQGYTF

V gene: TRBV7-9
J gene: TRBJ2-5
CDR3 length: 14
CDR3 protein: CASSLAEVVETQYF

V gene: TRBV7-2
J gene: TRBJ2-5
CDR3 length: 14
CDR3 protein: CASSLWTGEETQYF